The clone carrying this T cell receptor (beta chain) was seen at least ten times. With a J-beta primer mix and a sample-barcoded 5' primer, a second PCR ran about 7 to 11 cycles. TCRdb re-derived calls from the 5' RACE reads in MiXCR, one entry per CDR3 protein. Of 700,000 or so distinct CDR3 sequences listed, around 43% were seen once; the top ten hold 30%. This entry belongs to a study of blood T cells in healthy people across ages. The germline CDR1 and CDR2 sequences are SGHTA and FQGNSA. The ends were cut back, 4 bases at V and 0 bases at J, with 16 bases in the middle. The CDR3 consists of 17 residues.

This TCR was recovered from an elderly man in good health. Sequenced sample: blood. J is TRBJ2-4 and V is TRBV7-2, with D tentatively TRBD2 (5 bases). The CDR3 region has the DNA TGTGCCAGCAGCTCCGACCGGGGAGTTGGAGCCAAAAACATTCAGTACTTC. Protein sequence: CASSSDRGVGAKNIQYF.